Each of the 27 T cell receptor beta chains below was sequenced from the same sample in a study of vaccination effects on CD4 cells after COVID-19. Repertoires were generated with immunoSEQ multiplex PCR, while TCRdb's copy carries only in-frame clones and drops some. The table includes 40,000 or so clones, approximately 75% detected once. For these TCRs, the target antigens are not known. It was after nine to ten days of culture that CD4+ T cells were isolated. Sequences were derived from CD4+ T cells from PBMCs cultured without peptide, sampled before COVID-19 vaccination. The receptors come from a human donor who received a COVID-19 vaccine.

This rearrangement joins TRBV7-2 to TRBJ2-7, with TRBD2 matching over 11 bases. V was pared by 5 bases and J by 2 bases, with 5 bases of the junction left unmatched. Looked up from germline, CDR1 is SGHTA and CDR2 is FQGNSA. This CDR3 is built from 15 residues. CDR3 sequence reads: CASSQGLAVTYEQYF. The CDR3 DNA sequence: TGTGCCAGCAGCCAGGGACTAGCGGTTACCTACGAGCAGTACTTC. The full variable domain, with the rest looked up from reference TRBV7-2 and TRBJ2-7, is GAGVSQSPSNKVTEKGKDVELRCDPISGHTALYWYRQSLGQGLEFLIYFQGNSAPDKSGLPSDRFSAERTGGSVSTLTIQRTQQEDSAVYLCASSQGLAVTYEQYFGPGTRLTVT.

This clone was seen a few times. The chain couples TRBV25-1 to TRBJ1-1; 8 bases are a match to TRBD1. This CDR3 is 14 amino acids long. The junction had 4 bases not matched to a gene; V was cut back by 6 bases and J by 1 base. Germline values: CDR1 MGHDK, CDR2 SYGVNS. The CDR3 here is CASRRQGTNTEAFF. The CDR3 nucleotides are TGTGCCAGCAGGAGACAGGGGACGAACACTGAAGCTTTCTTT.

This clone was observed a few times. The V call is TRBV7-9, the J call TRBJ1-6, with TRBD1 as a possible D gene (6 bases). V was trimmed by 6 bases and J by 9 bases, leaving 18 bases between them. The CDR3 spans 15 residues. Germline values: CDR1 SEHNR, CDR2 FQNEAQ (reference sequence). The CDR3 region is CASSPRDRTASPLHF. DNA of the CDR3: TGTGCCAGCAGTCCCCGAGATAGGACAGCTTCACCCCTCCACTTT.

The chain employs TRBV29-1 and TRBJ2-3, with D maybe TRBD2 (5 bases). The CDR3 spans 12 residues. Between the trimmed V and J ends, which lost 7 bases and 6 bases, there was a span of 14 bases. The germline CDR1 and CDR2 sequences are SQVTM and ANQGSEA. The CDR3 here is CSAKLGPDTQYF. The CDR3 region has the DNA TGCAGCGCTAAACTAGGGCCCGATACGCAGTATTTT.

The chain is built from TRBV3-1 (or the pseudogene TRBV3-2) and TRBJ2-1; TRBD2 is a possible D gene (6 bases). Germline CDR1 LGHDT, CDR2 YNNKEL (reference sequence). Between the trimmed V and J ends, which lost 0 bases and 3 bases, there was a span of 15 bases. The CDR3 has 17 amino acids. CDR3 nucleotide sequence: TGTGCCAGCAGCCAAGACCCTAGAGCGGGTGGCTACAATGAGCAGTTCTTC. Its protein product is CASSQDPRAGGYNEQFF.

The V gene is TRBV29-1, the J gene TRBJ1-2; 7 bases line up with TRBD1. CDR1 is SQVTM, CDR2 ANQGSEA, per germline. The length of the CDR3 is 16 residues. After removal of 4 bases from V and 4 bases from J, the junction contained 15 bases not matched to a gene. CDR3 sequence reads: CSVGRPERDRAYGYTF. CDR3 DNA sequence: TGCAGCGTTGGCCGGCCAGAGCGGGACAGAGCCTATGGCTACACCTTC.

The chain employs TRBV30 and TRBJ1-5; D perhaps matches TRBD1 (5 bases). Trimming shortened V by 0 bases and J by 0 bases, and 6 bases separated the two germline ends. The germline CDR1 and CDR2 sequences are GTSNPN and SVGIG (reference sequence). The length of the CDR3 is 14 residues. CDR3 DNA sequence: TGTGCCTGGAGTGTGGGGGTTAGCAATCAGCCCCAGCATTTT. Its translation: CAWSVGVSNQPQHF.

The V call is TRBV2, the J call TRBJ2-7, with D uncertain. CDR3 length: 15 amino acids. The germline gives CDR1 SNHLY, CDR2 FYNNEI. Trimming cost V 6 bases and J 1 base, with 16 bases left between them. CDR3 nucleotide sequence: TGTGCCAGCAGGGTAGAGAAAGGGCCTTCCTACGAGCAGTACTTC. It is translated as CASRVEKGPSYEQYF.

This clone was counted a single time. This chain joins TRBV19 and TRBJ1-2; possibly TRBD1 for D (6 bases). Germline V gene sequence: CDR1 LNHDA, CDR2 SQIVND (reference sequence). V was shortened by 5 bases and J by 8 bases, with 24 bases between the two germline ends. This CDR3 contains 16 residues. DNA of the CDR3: TGTGCCAGTAGTCAACAAACCGGGACATCTCCAGGAGGCTACACCTTC. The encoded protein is CASSQQTGTSPGGYTF.

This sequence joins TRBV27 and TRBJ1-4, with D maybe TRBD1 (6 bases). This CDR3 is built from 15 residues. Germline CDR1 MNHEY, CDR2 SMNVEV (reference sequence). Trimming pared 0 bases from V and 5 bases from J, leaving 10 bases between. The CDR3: CASSLSRGENEKLFF. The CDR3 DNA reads TGTGCCAGCAGTTTATCCAGGGGTGAGAATGAAAAACTGTTTTTT.

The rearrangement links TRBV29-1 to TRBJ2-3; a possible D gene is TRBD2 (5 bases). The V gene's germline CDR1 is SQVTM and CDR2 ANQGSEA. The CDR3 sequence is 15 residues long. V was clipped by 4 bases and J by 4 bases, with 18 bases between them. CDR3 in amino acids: CSVGGGRSGADTQYF. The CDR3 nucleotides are TGCAGCGTTGGGGGTGGGAGAAGTGGCGCAGATACGCAGTATTTT.

The DNA of the CDR3 is TGTGCCAGCAGTCCGGGAGGGGTGAACACTGAAGCTTTCTTT. Protein: CASSPGGVNTEAFF. The V call is TRBV6-4, the J call TRBJ1-1; maybe TRBD1 (5 bases). CDR1 is MRHNA, CDR2 SNTAGT, per germline. This CDR3 has 14 residues. The ends were cut back, 5 bases at V and 0 bases at J, with 10 bases in the middle.

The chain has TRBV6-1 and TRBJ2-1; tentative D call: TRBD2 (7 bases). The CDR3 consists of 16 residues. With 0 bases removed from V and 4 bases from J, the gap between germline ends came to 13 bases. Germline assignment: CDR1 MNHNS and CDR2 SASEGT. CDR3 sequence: CASSEARGGFYNEQFF. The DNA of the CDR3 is TGTGCCAGCAGTGAAGCTCGCGGGGGCTTTTACAATGAGCAGTTCTTC.

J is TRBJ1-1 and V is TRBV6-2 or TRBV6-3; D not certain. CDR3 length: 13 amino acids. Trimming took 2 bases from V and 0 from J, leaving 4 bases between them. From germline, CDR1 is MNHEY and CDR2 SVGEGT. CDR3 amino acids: CASSYRVNTEAFF. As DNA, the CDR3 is TGTGCCAGCAGTTACAGGGTGAACACTGAAGCTTTCTTT.

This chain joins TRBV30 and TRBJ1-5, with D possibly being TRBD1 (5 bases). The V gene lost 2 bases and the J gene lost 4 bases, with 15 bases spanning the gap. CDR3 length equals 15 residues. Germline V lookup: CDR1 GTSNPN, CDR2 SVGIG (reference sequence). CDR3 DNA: TGTGCCTGGAGTCCTTCCGGGACGGTTAATCAGCCCCAGCATTTT. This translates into CAWSPSGTVNQPQHF.

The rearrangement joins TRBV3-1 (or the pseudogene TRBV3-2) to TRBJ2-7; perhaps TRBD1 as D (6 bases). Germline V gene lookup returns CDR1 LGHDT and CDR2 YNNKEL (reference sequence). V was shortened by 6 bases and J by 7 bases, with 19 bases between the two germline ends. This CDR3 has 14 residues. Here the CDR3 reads CASREQGFVGEQYF. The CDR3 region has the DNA TGTGCCAGCAGGGAACAGGGATTCGTCGGAGAGCAGTACTTC.

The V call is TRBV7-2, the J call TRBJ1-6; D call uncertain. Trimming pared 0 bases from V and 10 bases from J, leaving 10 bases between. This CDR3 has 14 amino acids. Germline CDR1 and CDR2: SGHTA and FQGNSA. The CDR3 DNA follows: TGTGCCAGCAGCTTAGCGCCACGAACGTCACCCCTCCACTTT. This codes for CASSLAPRTSPLHF.

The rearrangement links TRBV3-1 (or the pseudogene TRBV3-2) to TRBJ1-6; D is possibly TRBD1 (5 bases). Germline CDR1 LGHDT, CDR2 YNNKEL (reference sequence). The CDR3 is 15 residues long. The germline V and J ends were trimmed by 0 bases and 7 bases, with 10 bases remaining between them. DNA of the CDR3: TGTGCCAGCAGCCAAGATGGGACCGCCAATTCACCCCTCCACTTT. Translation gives CASSQDGTANSPLHF.

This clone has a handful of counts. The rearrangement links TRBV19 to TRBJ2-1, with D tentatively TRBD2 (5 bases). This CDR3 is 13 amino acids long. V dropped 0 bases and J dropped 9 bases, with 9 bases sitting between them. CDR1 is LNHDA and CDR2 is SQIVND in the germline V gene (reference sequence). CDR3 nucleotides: TGTGCCAGTAGTATAGAACCGAGGGCTGAGCAGTTCTTC. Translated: CASSIEPRAEQFF.

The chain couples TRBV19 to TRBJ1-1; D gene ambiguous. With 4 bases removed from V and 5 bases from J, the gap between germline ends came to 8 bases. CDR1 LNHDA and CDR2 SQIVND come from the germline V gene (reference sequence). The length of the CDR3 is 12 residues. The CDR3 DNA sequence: TGTGCCAGTAGTACTTTGCGGACTGAAGCTTTCTTT. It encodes CASSTLRTEAFF.

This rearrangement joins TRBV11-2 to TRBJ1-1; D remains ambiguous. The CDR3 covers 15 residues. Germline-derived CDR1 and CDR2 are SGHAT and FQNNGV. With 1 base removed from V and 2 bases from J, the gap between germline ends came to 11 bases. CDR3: CASSLGGRANTEAFF. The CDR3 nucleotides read TGTGCCAGCAGCTTAGGAGGGAGGGCTAACACTGAAGCTTTCTTT. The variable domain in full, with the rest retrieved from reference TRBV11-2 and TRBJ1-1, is EAGVAQSPRYKIIEKRQSVAFWCNPISGHATLYWYQQILGQGPKLLIQFQNNGVVDDSQLPKDRFSAERLKGVDSTLKIQPAKLEDSAVYLCASSLGGRANTEAFFGQGTRLTVV.

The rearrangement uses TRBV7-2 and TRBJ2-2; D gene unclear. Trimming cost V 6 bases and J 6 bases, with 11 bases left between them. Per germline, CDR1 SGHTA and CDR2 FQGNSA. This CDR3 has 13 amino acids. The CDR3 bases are TGTGCCAGCAGACGAAGACTGGCCGGGGAGCTGTTTTTT. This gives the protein CASRRRLAGELFF.

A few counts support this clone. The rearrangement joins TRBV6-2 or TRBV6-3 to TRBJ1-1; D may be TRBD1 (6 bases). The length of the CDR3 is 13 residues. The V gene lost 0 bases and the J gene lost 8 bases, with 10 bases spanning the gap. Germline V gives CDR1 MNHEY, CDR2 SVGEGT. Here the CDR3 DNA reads TGTGCCAGCAGTTACTCGAACAGGGCGGAAGCTTTCTTT. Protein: CASSYSNRAEAFF.

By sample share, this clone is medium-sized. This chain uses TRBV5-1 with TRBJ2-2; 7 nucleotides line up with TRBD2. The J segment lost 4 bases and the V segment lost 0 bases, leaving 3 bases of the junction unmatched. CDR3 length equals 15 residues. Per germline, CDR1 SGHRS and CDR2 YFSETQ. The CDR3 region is CASSLGPGGTGELFF. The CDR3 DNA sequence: TGCGCCAGCAGCTTGGGGCCGGGGGGCACCGGGGAGCTGTTTTTT.

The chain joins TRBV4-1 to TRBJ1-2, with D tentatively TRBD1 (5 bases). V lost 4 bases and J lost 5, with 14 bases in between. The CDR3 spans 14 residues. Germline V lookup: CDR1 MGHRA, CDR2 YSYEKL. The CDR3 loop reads CASSPPSGIYGYTF. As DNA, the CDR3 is TGCGCCAGCAGCCCGCCCTCAGGGATTTATGGCTACACCTTC.

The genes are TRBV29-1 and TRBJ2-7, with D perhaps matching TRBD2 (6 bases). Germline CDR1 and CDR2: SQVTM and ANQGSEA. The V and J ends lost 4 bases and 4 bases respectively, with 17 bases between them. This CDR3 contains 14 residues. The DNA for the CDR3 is TGCAGCGTTGGGGGGGTAGGAGGTGAATACGAGCAGTACTTC. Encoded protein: CSVGGVGGEYEQYF.

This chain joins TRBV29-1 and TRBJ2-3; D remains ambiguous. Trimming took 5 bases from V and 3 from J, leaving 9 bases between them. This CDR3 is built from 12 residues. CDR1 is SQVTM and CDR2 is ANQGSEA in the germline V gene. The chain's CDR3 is CSVLDGTDTQYF. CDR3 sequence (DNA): TGCAGCGTTTTGGACGGGACAGATACGCAGTATTTT.